Presented here are 13 T cell receptor beta chains from one specimen sequenced in a study of cytomegalovirus exposure and HLA in healthy donors. Some clones are missing from TCRdb's copy, which holds only in-frame ones; the method was immunoSEQ multiplex PCR. The sample records more than 95,000 clones, roughly nine tenths being singletons. The sequenced material came from PBMCs. Receptor source: a man aged 18 to 29 in good health and CMV-seropositive.

The rearrangement joins TRBV5-1 to TRBJ2-3; 8 bases map to TRBD2. Germline CDR1 is SGHRS and CDR2 is YFSETQ. J lost 4 bases, V lost 0 bases, and 13 bases had no gene match. The CDR3 runs to 18 residues. CDR3: CASSLAVRTSPGADTQYF. Written as DNA, the CDR3 is TGCGCCAGCAGCTTGGCAGTCAGGACTAGCCCGGGGGCAGATACGCAGTATTTT.

The CDR3 region is CASSNLSAGNEKLFF. CDR3 in DNA: TGTGCCAGTAGTAACCTCTCGGCAGGGAACGAAAAACTGTTTTTT. The rearrangement uses TRBV19 and TRBJ1-4, with a weak D call TRBD1 (5 bases). Germline V gives CDR1 LNHDA, CDR2 SQIVND (reference sequence). The CDR3 consists of 15 residues. Trimming pared 4 bases from V and 8 bases from J, leaving 17 bases between.

The chain combines TRBV7-9 with TRBJ2-7, with TRBD2 matching 13 bases. After removal of 5 bases from V and 2 bases from J, the junction contained 6 bases not matched to a gene. Looked up from germline, CDR1 is SEHNR and CDR2 is FQNEAQ (reference sequence). The CDR3 sequence is 16 residues long. CDR3 nucleotides: TGTGCCAGCAGCGCGTCCGGGACTAGCGGGGCCTACGAGCAGTACTTC. Translated, it gives CASSASGTSGAYEQYF.

The rearrangement joins TRBV9 to TRBJ1-4, with D possibly matching TRBD1 (5 bases). Germline CDR1 reads SGDLS; CDR2 reads YYNGEE. This CDR3 contains 16 residues. The ends were cut back, 0 bases at V and 2 bases at J, with 11 bases in the middle. The CDR3 region has the DNA TGTGCCAGCAGCGTAGGGGCAGGGTTCACTAATGAAAAACTGTTTTTT. Protein: CASSVGAGFTNEKLFF.

This chain links TRBV28 with TRBJ1-5; D not certain. Trimming cost V 5 bases and J 12 bases, with 20 bases left between them. The CDR3 has 14 residues. From germline, CDR1 is MDHEN and CDR2 SYDVKM. This chain's CDR3 is CASSLTRVPSSQHF. The CDR3 bases are TGTGCCAGCAGTCTTACTCGGGTTCCGTCCAGCCAGCATTTT.

The chain has TRBV2 and TRBJ1-6; 9 nucleotides align to TRBD1. Germline V gene sequence: CDR1 SNHLY, CDR2 FYNNEI. J lost 5 bases, V lost 6 bases, and 11 bases had no gene match. This CDR3 contains 17 residues. The CDR3 sequence: CASRGRDRVDHNSPLHF. The CDR3 DNA is TGTGCCAGCAGGGGAAGGGACAGGGTGGACCATAATTCACCCCTCCACTTT.

This clone has a single count. The CDR3 sequence is CASSSRQAQSGELFF. The CDR3 DNA reads as TGTGCCAGCAGCTCTAGACAGGCTCAGTCCGGGGAGCTGTTTTTT. The chain combines TRBV7-2 with TRBJ2-2, with a tentative D call TRBD1 (6 bases). Trimming removed 4 bases from V and 6 bases from J, with 15 bases in between. Germline CDR1 SGHTA, CDR2 FQGNSA. This CDR3 is built from 15 residues.

This clone has a single count. The V call is TRBV14, the J call TRBJ1-4; no clear D gene. CDR1 SGHDN and CDR2 FVKESK come from the germline V gene. CDR3 length: 17 residues. The V end lost 4 bases, the J end lost 2 bases, and 17 bases lay between the germline ends. CDR3 sequence (DNA): TGTGCCAGCAGCCCCTCCCTTTCGAGGAGCACTAATGAAAAACTGTTTTTT. Protein product: CASSPSLSRSTNEKLFF.

J is TRBJ2-1 and V is TRBV7-2; D may be TRBD2 (5 bases). Germline CDR1 SGHTA, CDR2 FQGNSA. With 3 bases removed from V and 3 bases from J, the gap between germline ends came to 12 bases. CDR3 length equals 15 residues. CDR3 residues: CASSFGGSGYNEQFF. DNA of the CDR3: TGTGCCAGCAGCTTTGGCGGGTCAGGCTACAATGAGCAGTTCTTC.

The chain uses TRBV27 and TRBJ1-2, with D maybe TRBD1 (6 bases). The CDR3 is 15 residues long. Trimming cost V 5 bases and J 0 bases, with 13 bases left between them. Germline V lookup: CDR1 MNHEY, CDR2 SMNVEV (reference sequence). The DNA for the CDR3 is TGTGCCAGCAGTACTACAGGGAGAGCTAACTATGGCTACACCTTC. It codes for CASSTTGRANYGYTF.

The chain combines TRBV12-5 with TRBJ2-5, with TRBD1 as a possible D gene (5 bases). The V gene's germline CDR1 is LGHNT and CDR2 FRNRAP. V dropped 0 bases and J dropped 5 bases, with 13 bases sitting between them. The CDR3 has 15 residues. CDR3 sequence (DNA): TGTGCTAGTGGTTTGGTAGGGGCAGGTACGGAGACCCAGTACTTC. Its protein is CASGLVGAGTETQYF.

This chain links TRBV7-9 with TRBJ2-7, with 9 bases identical to TRBD1. The junction had 9 bases not matched to a gene; V was cut back by 4 bases and J by 2 bases. CDR1 is SEHNR and CDR2 is FQNEAQ in the germline V gene (reference sequence). This CDR3 is 16 amino acids long. CDR3 DNA sequence: TGTGCCAGCAGCTCATACTCGGGACAGGGTCCCTACGAGCAGTACTTC. This translates into CASSSYSGQGPYEQYF.

This sequence joins TRBV7-2 and TRBJ2-7, with 7 bases that match TRBD1. Trimming cost V 5 bases and J 2 bases; bases outside gene matches: 9. CDR1 and CDR2 from the germline V gene are SGHTA and FQGNSA. This CDR3 is 15 amino acids long. The CDR3 region is CASSPKSGQPYEQYF. CDR3 nucleotide sequence: TGTGCCAGCAGCCCCAAGTCGGGACAGCCCTACGAGCAGTACTTC. Full variable domain (rest looked up from reference TRBV7-2 and TRBJ2-7): GAGVSQSPSNKVTEKGKDVELRCDPISGHTALYWYRQSLGQGLEFLIYFQGNSAPDKSGLPSDRFSAERTGGSVSTLTIQRTQQEDSAVYLCASSPKSGQPYEQYFGPGTRLTVT.